Sequencing of this TCR beta chain was carried out in a study of CD8+ T cells in alopecia areata. Isolated RNA was reverse transcribed into cDNA used as the sequencing template. Repertoires were generated with immunoSEQ multiplex PCR, while TCRdb's copy carries only in-frame clones and drops some. The repertoire holds around 170,000 clones, with approximately 49% as singletons. Described treatment: oral pan-JAK inhibitor, 5-10 mg twice daily. The sequence came from a human donor with alopecia areata. Sample: CD8+ T cells sorted from blood, taken at roughly week 52, from a patient treated with tofacitinib.

The CDR3 loop reads CAWSVRGVTWVNYGYTF. The CDR3 coding sequence is TGTGCCTGGAGTGTACGGGGGGTGACGTGGGTCAACTATGGCTACACCTTC. The rearrangement joins TRBV30 to TRBJ1-2; maybe TRBD1 (5 bases). This CDR3 has 17 residues. V lost 0 bases and J lost 2, with 19 bases in between. Germline assignment: CDR1 GTSNPN and CDR2 SVGIG (reference sequence).